One sample yielded the 25 T cell receptor beta chains listed below, sequenced in a study of STAT3 mutations in large granular lymphocyte leukemia. The study, taken as a whole, reports: Every T-LGLL patient had at least one immunodominant TCRbeta clonotype.

These receptors' targets are unknown. Profiling relied on immunoSEQ multiplex PCR, and the TCRdb table lists in-frame clones only, not all of them. The sample has roughly 29,000 clones; about 80% are singletons. Sequencing was performed on peripheral blood mononuclear cells. These receptors came from a woman aged 45-60 years with T-cell large granular lymphocyte leukemia. Some clones in this sample may be carry-over from other donors' samples.

CDR3 DNA: TGCGCCAGCAGCCAAGAGGGGGCGGGAGGGCGGGTCGATGAGCAGTTCTTC. This codes for CASSQEGAGGRVDEQFF. V is TRBV4-3 and J is TRBJ2-1; TRBD2 aligns across 9 bases. The CDR3 runs to 17 residues. CDR1 is LGHNA and CDR2 is YSLEER in the germline V gene. Trimming cost V 0 bases and J 8 bases; bases outside gene matches: 11.

The chain has TRBV2 and TRBJ1-5, with D perhaps matching TRBD1 (5 bases). Trimming stripped 3 bases from V and 4 bases from J, with 13 bases between. Germline V lookup: CDR1 SNHLY, CDR2 FYNNEI. This CDR3 is 15 amino acids long. Here the CDR3 reads CASSDRGLGNQPQHF. The CDR3 nucleotides read TGTGCCAGCAGTGACCGGGGGTTAGGTAATCAGCCCCAGCATTTT.

This sequence joins TRBV4-1 and TRBJ1-5; tentatively, D is TRBD1 (5 bases). CDR1 is MGHRA, CDR2 YSYEKL, per germline. The CDR3 is made up of 16 amino acids. V was cut by 1 base and J by 3 bases, with 13 bases left in between. In nucleotides, the CDR3 is TGCGCCAGCAGCCAAGTAGGTGGGGGTTACAATCAGCCCCAGCATTTT. It yields the protein CASSQVGGGYNQPQHF.

The J gene is TRBJ2-7, the V gene TRBV7-9, with 12 bases that match TRBD2. Germline-derived CDR1 and CDR2 are SEHNR and FQNEAQ (reference sequence). J was trimmed by 5 bases and V by 2 bases; bases with no gene match: 1. CDR3 length: 14 amino acids. This CDR3 reads CASSLRLAGDEQYF. The DNA of the CDR3 is TGTGCCAGCAGCTTAAGACTAGCGGGAGACGAGCAGTACTTC. Variable domain in full (rest from reference TRBV7-9 and TRBJ2-7): DTGVSQNPRHKITKRGQNVTFRCDPISEHNRLYWYRQTLGQGPEFLTYFQNEAQLEKSRLLSDRFSAERPKGSFSTLEIQRTEQGDSAMYLCASSLRLAGDEQYFGPGTRLTVT.

This sequence joins TRBV18 and TRBJ2-3; 11 nucleotides agree with TRBD1. From germline, CDR1 is KGHSH and CDR2 LQKENI. J lost 3 bases, V lost 2 bases, and 4 bases had no gene match. The CDR3 totals 16 residues. The CDR3 protein is CASSPRTGGGTDTQYF. The CDR3 DNA is TGTGCCAGCTCACCAAGGACAGGGGGCGGGACAGATACGCAGTATTTT.

This chain connects TRBV5-6 to TRBJ2-1; no reliable D call. The CDR3 spans 15 residues. Per the germline V gene, CDR1 is SGHDT and CDR2 is YYEEEE. V shed 4 bases and J shed 0 bases, with 11 bases lying between them. This CDR3 reads CASSVTPSSYNEQFF. The CDR3 coding sequence is TGTGCCAGCAGCGTGACACCCAGCTCCTACAATGAGCAGTTCTTC.

In DNA form, the CDR3 reads TGTGCCAGCTCACCGGGCTACGAGCAGTACTTC. Protein: CASSPGYEQYF. V usage is TRBV18 and J usage is TRBJ2-7; D gene uncertain. This CDR3 has 11 amino acids. From germline, CDR1 is KGHSH and CDR2 LQKENI. Trimming took off 3 bases at V and 3 bases at J, with 3 bases between the two ends.

The V call is TRBV18, the J call TRBJ2-3, with 8 nucleotides matching TRBD2. CDR3 length equals 15 residues. After removal of 3 bases from V and 3 bases from J, the junction contained 5 bases not matched to a gene. Germline V gene data show CDR1 as KGHSH and CDR2 as LQKENI. CDR3 region: CASSPAGGVTDTQYF. The DNA for the CDR3 is TGTGCCAGCTCACCGGCGGGAGGTGTTACAGATACGCAGTATTTT.

V is TRBV28 and J is TRBJ1-2; TRBD1 matches at 8 bases. Looked up from germline, CDR1 is MDHEN and CDR2 is SYDVKM. Trimming took 3 bases from V and 7 from J; bases not matched to a gene: 1. CDR3 size: 12 residues. CDR3 sequence (DNA): TGTGCCAGCAGTTTGGACAGGGCTGGCTACACCTTC. It yields the protein CASSLDRAGYTF.

The J gene is TRBJ2-2, the V gene TRBV7-9; D is possibly TRBD1 (6 bases). The germline V gene encodes CDR1 SEHNR and CDR2 FQNEAQ (reference sequence). The CDR3 has 15 residues. V gave up 1 base and J gave up 4 bases, with 10 bases separating them. CDR3 in DNA: TGTGCCAGCAGCTTAGGGACAGCCACCACCGGGGAGCTGTTTTTT. Amino acid sequence: CASSLGTATTGELFF.

The chain has TRBV18 and TRBJ2-2, with D maybe TRBD1 (6 bases). The CDR3 runs 15 residues. The germline V gene encodes CDR1 KGHSH and CDR2 LQKENI. V dropped 0 bases and J dropped 1 base, with 6 bases sitting between them. CDR3 coding DNA: TGTGCCAGCTCACCACCGGGACAGAACACCGGGGAGCTGTTTTTT. Its protein product is CASSPPGQNTGELFF.

V and J are TRBV9 and TRBJ2-3; no clear D gene. The CDR3 sequence is 15 residues long. Per germline, CDR1 SGDLS and CDR2 YYNGEE. Trimming cost V 1 base and J 0 bases, with 9 bases left between them. CDR3 amino acids: CASSVYPPSTDTQYF. In DNA, the CDR3 is TGTGCCAGCAGCGTATACCCCCCCAGCACAGATACGCAGTATTTT.

The chain has TRBV4-1 and TRBJ2-2; 9 bases map to TRBD1. With 3 bases clipped from V and 9 bases from J, the junction kept 5 bases outside the gene matches. Germline loops: CDR1 MGHRA, CDR2 YSYEKL. The CDR3 consists of 14 residues. CDR3 nucleotides: TGCGCCAGCAGCCAGGACAGGGGAAGTCGGGAGCTGTTTTTT. Translated, it gives CASSQDRGSRELFF.

The V gene is TRBV5-4, the J gene TRBJ2-7, with D perhaps assigned TRBD1 or TRBD2 (6 bases each). Germline V lookup: CDR1 SGHNT, CDR2 YYREEE (reference sequence). Trimming took off 4 bases at V and 6 bases at J, with 11 bases between the two ends. The CDR3 contains 12 residues. The chain's CDR3 is CASSLPGAEQYF. CDR3 DNA sequence: TGTGCCAGCAGCCTCCCGGGGGCCGAGCAGTACTTC.

The rearrangement links TRBV28 to TRBJ2-2, with D perhaps TRBD2 (6 bases). Trimming left V 3 bases short and J 5 bases short, with 10 bases between. The germline CDR1 and CDR2 sequences are MDHEN and SYDVKM. The CDR3 has 14 residues. The CDR3 DNA reads TGTGCCAGCAGTTTGACTAGGCGGACCGGGGAGCTGTTTTTT. It yields the protein CASSLTRRTGELFF.

CDR3 region: CASSLAGTNEQYF. CDR3 DNA: TGCGCCAGCAGCTTGGCAGGGACAAACGAGCAGTACTTC. The rearrangement links TRBV5-1 to TRBJ2-7; D possibly corresponds to TRBD1 (6 bases). There are 13 residues in the CDR3. The V gene lost 0 bases and the J gene lost 5 bases, with 9 bases spanning the gap. Germline CDR1 reads SGHRS; CDR2 reads YFSETQ.

In DNA form, the CDR3 reads TGTGCCAGCAGCTTGGGACTAGCGGAGAGAAGAACAGATACGCAGTATTTT. Protein product: CASSLGLAERRTDTQYF. The rearrangement joins TRBV5-4 to TRBJ2-3, with 9 bases fitting TRBD2. Germline V gene sequence: CDR1 SGHNT, CDR2 YYREEE (reference sequence). This CDR3 has 17 amino acids. V lost 0 bases and J lost 3; bases outside the gene matches: 8. Using reference TRBV5-4 and TRBJ2-3 for the parts outside the CDR3, the full variable domain is ETGVTQSPTHLIKTRGQQVTLRCSSQSGHNTVSWYQQALGQGPQFIFQYYREEENGRGNFPPRFSGLQFPNYSSELNVNALELDDSALYLCASSLGLAERRTDTQYFGPGTRLTVL.

The chain recombines TRBV13 with TRBJ1-5; no firm D call. This CDR3 has 15 residues. Trimming took 0 bases from V and 7 from J, leaving 13 bases between them. In germline, CDR1 is PRHDT, CDR2 FYEKMQ (reference sequence). CDR3 DNA: TGTGCCAGCAGCTTAGGCCTGGCCAGTGGCCAGCCCCAGCATTTT. Translating gives CASSLGLASGQPQHF. Complete variable domain (other parts from reference TRBV13 and TRBJ1-5): AAGVIQSPRHLIKEKRETATLKCYPIPRHDTVYWYQQGPGQDPQFLISFYEKMQSDKGSIPDRFSAQQFSDYHSELNMSSLELGDSALYFCASSLGLASGQPQHFGDGTRLSIL.

This clone appeared a single time. This chain uses TRBV5-1 with TRBJ1-1; no definite D call. CDR3 length equals 14 residues. Trimming cost V 4 bases and J 7 bases, with 17 bases left between them. In germline, CDR1 is SGHRS, CDR2 YFSETQ. This CDR3 is CASSPGDGRIEAFF. The CDR3 coding sequence is TGCGCCAGCAGCCCGGGAGACGGACGGATTGAAGCTTTCTTT.

The chain joins TRBV18 to TRBJ2-7, with 9 bases lining up with TRBD1. The germline V gene encodes CDR1 KGHSH and CDR2 LQKENI. J gave up 4 bases and V 3 bases, and 7 bases lay outside the gene matches. There are 15 residues in the CDR3. The DNA for the CDR3 is TGTGCCAGCTCACCCGGACAGGGGACTCCGTACGAGCAGTACTTC. It is translated as CASSPGQGTPYEQYF.

The chain couples TRBV30 to TRBJ1-3; D is uncertain. There are 13 residues in the CDR3. Germline V lookup: CDR1 GTSNPN, CDR2 SVGIG (reference sequence). Trimming shortened V by 2 bases and J by 2 bases, and 7 bases separated the two germline ends. The CDR3 region has the DNA TGTGCCTGGAGTCTGATAGCTGGAAACACCATATATTTT. Protein product: CAWSLIAGNTIYF.

The chain carries TRBV28 and TRBJ2-7, with D perhaps TRBD1 (7 bases). The CDR3 runs to 14 residues. CDR1 and CDR2 from the germline V gene are MDHEN and SYDVKM. With 11 bases removed from V and 9 bases from J, the gap between germline ends came to 26 bases. The CDR3 protein is CASSEQGGPLGQYF. DNA of the CDR3: TGTGCCTCCAGCGAGCAGGGGGGACCACTGGGGCAGTACTTC.

This sequence joins TRBV7-9 and TRBJ1-5; tentatively, D is TRBD1 (5 bases). The V end lost 5 bases, the J end lost 6 bases, and 17 bases lay between the germline ends. CDR1 is SEHNR and CDR2 is FQNEAQ in the germline V gene (reference sequence). The CDR3 runs 15 residues. Here the CDR3 DNA reads TGTGCCAGCAGCCCCGGGGCGGGGATGGCTCAGCCCCAGCATTTT. Encoded protein: CASSPGAGMAQPQHF. Full variable domain (rest looked up from reference TRBV7-9 and TRBJ1-5): DTGVSQNPRHKITKRGQNVTFRCDPISEHNRLYWYRQTLGQGPEFLTYFQNEAQLEKSRLLSDRFSAERPKGSFSTLEIQRTEQGDSAMYLCASSPGAGMAQPQHFGDGTRLSIL.

The chain uses TRBV4-1 and TRBJ1-2; D uncertain. Trimming shortened V by 0 bases and J by 6 bases, and 8 bases separated the two germline ends. CDR3 size: 13 residues. In germline, CDR1 is MGHRA, CDR2 YSYEKL. The CDR3 reads CASSQDRADGYTF. CDR3 DNA sequence: TGCGCCAGCAGCCAAGATCGGGCAGATGGCTACACCTTC.

The chain combines TRBV19 with TRBJ1-4, with D uncertain. Trimming shortened V by 5 bases and J by 13 bases, and 11 bases separated the two germline ends. Per germline, CDR1 LNHDA and CDR2 SQIVND (reference sequence). This CDR3 contains 11 residues. For the CDR3, the DNA is TGTGCCAGTAGTCCGGGGATGCGACTGTTTTTT. It encodes CASSPGMRLFF.